This T cell receptor beta chain was sequenced during a study of cytomegalovirus exposure and HLA in healthy donors. In nominal health when sampled, donors likely had unrecorded immune exposures nonetheless. Study-level findings and limits: A later analysis linked a missense DCLRE1C variant to TCR beta V- and J-gene trimming. Because they were indistinguishable, some V segments, including TRBV6-2 and TRBV6-3, were excluded.

Germline CDR1 and CDR2: MNHNS and SASEGT. The trim removed 5 bases at V and 5 bases at J, leaving 6 bases unmatched. The CDR3 is 14 amino acids. Remarks on this clone: What it recognizes is unknown.

Primers included in the PCR were 60 Vbeta and 13 Jbeta primers. Some clones are missing from TCRdb's copy, which holds only in-frame ones; the method was immunoSEQ multiplex PCR. The sample yields about 82,000 clones, roughly four fifths seen once. This receptor was identified in a human donor in good health. J is TRBJ1-1 and V is TRBV6-1; TRBD1 aligns across 9 bases. The source material was PBMCs. DNA for the CDR3: TGTGCCAGCAGTACCACAGGGGGCGAGACTGAAGCTTTCTTT. It yields the protein CASSTTGGETEAFF.